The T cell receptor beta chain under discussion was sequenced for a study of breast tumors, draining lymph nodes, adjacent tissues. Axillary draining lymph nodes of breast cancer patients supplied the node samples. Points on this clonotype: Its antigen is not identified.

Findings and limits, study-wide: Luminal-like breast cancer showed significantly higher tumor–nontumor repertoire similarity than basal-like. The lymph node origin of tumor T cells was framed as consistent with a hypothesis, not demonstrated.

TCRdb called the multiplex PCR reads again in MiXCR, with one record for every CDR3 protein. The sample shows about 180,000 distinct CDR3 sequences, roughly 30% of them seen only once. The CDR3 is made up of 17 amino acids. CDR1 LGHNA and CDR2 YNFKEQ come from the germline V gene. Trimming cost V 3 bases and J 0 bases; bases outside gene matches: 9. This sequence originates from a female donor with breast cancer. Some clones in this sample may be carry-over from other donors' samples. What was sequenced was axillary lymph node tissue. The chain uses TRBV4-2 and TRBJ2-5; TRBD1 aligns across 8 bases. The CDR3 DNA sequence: TGTGCCAGCAGCCAGCCGGCAGGGGGCTCGTACCAAGAGACCCAGTACTTC. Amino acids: CASSQPAGGSYQETQYF.